This TCR beta chain is drawn from a study of cytomegalovirus exposure and HLA in healthy donors. Study results and caveats: What TCR beta sequences reportedly achieved was accurate prediction of HLA-A and HLA-B alleles in most subjects. The authors enumerated 150 to 200 TCR beta chains as linked to cytomegalovirus.

Only a few counts were recorded for this clone. What it binds is unknown. Germline values: CDR1 MDHEN, CDR2 SYDVKM. The CDR3 extends over 15 amino acids. V shed 5 bases and J shed 1 base, with 14 bases lying between them. The PCR made use of 60 Vbeta and 13 Jbeta primers. The assay was immunoSEQ multiplex PCR, and TCRdb's table has in-frame clones only and misses some. The sample lists approximately 100,000 clones, 85% occurring once. Material: PBMCs. The source of this sequence is a man aged 40-49 years in good health and CMV-seropositive. This chain uses TRBV28 with TRBJ1-1; tentatively, D is TRBD1 (6 bases). In nucleotides, the CDR3 is TGTGCCAGCAGTGTACAGGGTTTCGGGAACACTGAAGCTTTCTTT. Amino acid sequence: CASSVQGFGNTEAFF.